The 21 T cell receptor beta chains in this list originate from one sample, sequenced in a study of OX40 agonist ivuxolimab in advanced cancers. Libraries were prepared through the immunoSEQ multiplex PCR assay. TCRdb re-hosts the immuneACCESS table, in-frame sequences only. Its copies lack some clones; in the studies checked, an unresolved V gene accounts for under half of them, and the cause for the rest is not known. The sample profile shows approximately 46,000 clones; approximately 88% of them were found once. The biggest ten clones account for less than 20% of the sample. The specimen was CD4+ or CD8+ T cells sorted from blood, collected in a trial of the OX40 agonist ivuxolimab. The receptor source for this set is an adult with an advanced solid tumor such as melanoma, head and neck, liver or kidney cancer.

The genes are TRBV10-3 and TRBJ2-7; D is ambiguous. Trimming removed 0 bases from V and 6 bases from J, with 15 bases in between. The CDR3 spans 15 residues. The germline CDR1 and CDR2 sequences are ENHRY and SYGVKD. The CDR3 here is CAISESISGYGEQYV. The CDR3, as DNA: TGTGCCATCAGTGAGTCGATTTCAGGTTATGGCGAGCAGTACGTC.

V is TRBV4-1 and J is TRBJ2-5, with unresolved D. CDR3 length: 16 residues. Germline V gives CDR1 MGHRA, CDR2 YSYEKL. Trimming took off 0 bases at V and 1 base at J, with 12 bases between the two ends. CDR3 sequence reads: CASSQEVVPLQETQYF. For the CDR3, the DNA is TGCGCCAGCAGCCAAGAAGTAGTGCCTCTCCAAGAGACCCAGTACTTC.

Concerning this clone itself: At one end, the junction sequence differs from germline, possibly due to a read error. This chain's CDR3 is CASSLAETRNTGELSF. Here the CDR3 DNA reads TGTGCCAGCAGCTTAGCGGAGACGAGGAACACCGGGGAGCTGTCTTTT. The J gene is TRBJ2-2, the V gene TRBV7-6; maybe TRBD2 (5 bases). CDR3 length equals 16 residues. Per the germline V gene, CDR1 is SGHVS and CDR2 is FNYEAQ.

CDR3 DNA sequence: TGTGCCAGCAGTGCCAGGGAGAACACTGAAGCTTTCTTT. Translating it yields CASSARENTEAFF. The rearrangement joins TRBV2 to TRBJ1-1; D possibly corresponds to TRBD1 (5 bases). The ends were cut back, 4 bases at V and 1 base at J, with 7 bases in the middle. The length of the CDR3 is 13 residues. Germline CDR1 SNHLY, CDR2 FYNNEI.

The chain couples TRBV27 to TRBJ1-3; D uncertain. The CDR3 contains 14 residues. Trimming took 4 bases from V and 0 from J, leaving 7 bases between them. The germline V gene encodes CDR1 MNHEY and CDR2 SMNVEV (reference sequence). The CDR3 here is CASSSLISGNTIYF. In nucleotides, the CDR3 is TGTGCCAGCAGTTCGTTAATCTCTGGAAACACCATATATTTT.

This chain links TRBV4-3 with TRBJ1-5; D gene unclear. CDR1 is LGHNA, CDR2 YSLEER, per germline. V was cut by 0 bases and J by 0 bases, with 12 bases left in between. This CDR3 is built from 17 residues. This CDR3 reads CASSQDLSVYSNQPQHF. The CDR3 bases are TGCGCCAGCAGCCAAGATTTGTCAGTCTATAGCAATCAGCCCCAGCATTTT.

The rearrangement joins TRBV4-3 to TRBJ2-7; D uncertain. V lost 0 bases, J lost 4 bases, and 13 bases lay in between. Germline CDR1 LGHNA, CDR2 YSLEER. The CDR3 contains 15 residues. CDR3 protein: CASSQDSNSRYEQYF. In nucleotides, the CDR3 is TGCGCCAGCAGCCAAGATAGTAACAGTAGGTACGAGCAGTACTTC.

This clone turned up a few times. The V call is TRBV5-5, the J call TRBJ1-5; the D gene is possibly TRBD1 (6 bases). V was trimmed by 2 bases and J by 4 bases, leaving 13 bases between them. CDR3 length equals 15 residues. Germline-derived CDR1 and CDR2 are SGHKS and YYEKEE (reference sequence). CDR3 in DNA: TGTGCCAGCAGCTTTACAGGGATAGTGAATCAGCCCCAGCATTTT. Its protein is CASSFTGIVNQPQHF.

The chain combines TRBV27 with TRBJ2-7, with a possible D match to TRBD1 (5 bases). CDR3 length equals 13 residues. Trimming shortened V by 5 bases and J by 5 bases, and 13 bases separated the two germline ends. Per the germline V gene, CDR1 is MNHEY and CDR2 is SMNVEV (reference sequence). The CDR3 DNA is TGTGCCAGCAGTCCCTCAGGGATCCACGAGCAGTACTTC. It encodes CASSPSGIHEQYF.

V and J are TRBV4-1 and TRBJ2-1, with 10 bases identical to TRBD1. Germline loops: CDR1 MGHRA, CDR2 YSYEKL. The J segment lost 6 bases and the V segment lost 2 bases, leaving 4 bases of the junction unmatched. There are 15 residues in the CDR3. CDR3 DNA sequence: TGCGCCAGCAGCCAATTGACAGGGGGCCTCAATGAGCAGTTCTTC. Residues: CASSQLTGGLNEQFF.

CDR3 bases: TGTGCCCGCGACGGGGGCCCGAACACTGAAGCTTTCTTT. It translates to CARDGGPNTEAFF. The chain couples TRBV30 to TRBJ1-1; D perhaps matches TRBD1 (6 bases). In germline, CDR1 is GTSNPN, CDR2 SVGIG (reference sequence). This CDR3 spans 13 amino acids. The V gene lost 8 bases and the J gene lost 1 base, with 14 bases spanning the gap.

V gene TRBV5-1 combines with J gene TRBJ1-1; 8 bases are a match to TRBD1. With 3 bases clipped from V and 7 bases from J, the junction kept 5 bases outside the gene matches. The CDR3 length is 13 residues. Germline CDR1 SGHRS, CDR2 YFSETQ. DNA of the CDR3: TGCGCCAGCAGCTGGGGGACAGGCCTTGAAGCTTTCTTT. Translation gives CASSWGTGLEAFF.

The chain carries TRBV9 and TRBJ1-2; D remains ambiguous. Between the trimmed V and J ends, which lost 0 bases and 3 bases, there was a span of 12 bases. This CDR3 is built from 15 residues. CDR1 SGDLS and CDR2 YYNGEE come from the germline V gene. The CDR3 is CASSVASTKDYGYTF. The CDR3 DNA sequence: TGTGCCAGCAGCGTAGCGTCTACGAAGGACTATGGCTACACCTTC.

The CDR3 region has the DNA TGTGCCCTCAGGGGGGGACAGGGGATCGTCGGGGAGCTGTTTTTT. Its translation is CALRGGQGIVGELFF. This chain connects TRBV11-2 to TRBJ2-2; TRBD1 aligns across 10 bases. V shed 11 bases, J shed 7 bases, and the junction held 13 bases outside the gene matches. Germline values: CDR1 SGHAT, CDR2 FQNNGV. This CDR3 contains 15 residues.

This chain connects TRBV27 to TRBJ2-7; 12 nucleotides match TRBD1. The CDR3 is 16 amino acids. Unmatched junction bases numbered 3, after V lost 0 bases and J lost 3 bases. Germline loops: CDR1 MNHEY, CDR2 SMNVEV (reference sequence). CDR3 protein: CASSLSGQGAYYEQYF. The CDR3 DNA is TGTGCCAGCAGTTTATCGGGACAGGGGGCCTACTACGAGCAGTACTTC.

V gene TRBV6-5 combines with J gene TRBJ1-3, with 7 bases that match TRBD1. The CDR3 spans 14 residues. Per the germline V gene, CDR1 is MNHEY and CDR2 is SVGAGI. J gave up 3 bases and V 8 bases, and 7 bases lay outside the gene matches. The CDR3 DNA reads TGTGCCAGCGGGGGACAGAACCTTGGAAACACCATATATTTT. This gives the protein CASGGQNLGNTIYF.

This sequence joins TRBV2 and TRBJ2-3, with TRBD1 matching over 12 bases. The CDR3 extends over 17 amino acids. V was pared by 2 bases and J by 3 bases, with 6 bases of the junction left unmatched. The V gene's germline CDR1 is SNHLY and CDR2 FYNNEI. The CDR3 region is CASSEWGQGAETDTQYF. In DNA, the CDR3 is TGTGCCAGCAGTGAATGGGGACAGGGGGCGGAGACAGATACGCAGTATTTT.

The chain joins TRBV28 to TRBJ2-6; weak D call: TRBD2 (5 bases). Germline loops: CDR1 MDHEN, CDR2 SYDVKM. The CDR3 runs 19 residues. With 9 bases removed from V and 2 bases from J, the gap between germline ends came to 26 bases. CDR3 loop: CASSPGKKGGGPGANVLTF. CDR3 bases: TGTGCCAGTTCTCCGGGGAAAAAGGGTGGTGGCCCTGGGGCCAACGTCCTGACTTTC.

The rearrangement links TRBV28 to TRBJ2-7, with 11 bases lining up with TRBD1. The CDR3 contains 16 residues. Germline V gene data show CDR1 as MDHEN and CDR2 as SYDVKM. J was trimmed by 3 bases and V by 4 bases; bases with no gene match: 8. The CDR3 sequence: CASSSGTGGYYYEQYV. In nucleotides, the CDR3 is TGTGCCAGCAGTTCCGGGACAGGGGGTTATTACTACGAGCAGTACGTC.

The rearrangement links TRBV7-2 to TRBJ1-5, with TRBD1 matching over 7 bases. Unmatched junction bases numbered 4, after V lost 5 bases and J lost 3 bases. CDR1 is SGHTA and CDR2 is FQGNSA in the germline V gene. The CDR3 contains 14 residues. CDR3 nucleotide sequence: TGTGCCAGCAGCCAGGGACAGTTCAATCAGCCCCAGCATTTT. The encoded protein is CASSQGQFNQPQHF.

This rearrangement joins TRBV19 to TRBJ1-1; TRBD1 is a possible D gene (5 bases). CDR1 is LNHDA, CDR2 SQIVND, per germline (reference sequence). Trimming pared 5 bases from V and 4 bases from J, leaving 14 bases between. This CDR3 is 14 amino acids long. The CDR3 region has the DNA TGTGCCAGTAGTCAAGGGACGGGTATCACTGAAGCTTTCTTT. Translating gives CASSQGTGITEAFF.